Below, one T cell receptor (beta chain) is given with its context. Its antigen remains undetermined. Per-base qualities were not stored, and no clone one base away is much larger. V is pared back by 5 bases and J by 5 bases, with 15 bases lying between the germline termini. CDR1 and CDR2 were assigned from the germline V gene as SGHTA and FQGTGA. From the cysteine up to the phenylalanine, the CDR3 has a length of 14 residues. Only CDR3 DNA is held: 42 bases, read in frame from base 1. This sample was taken from a study of radiation and T cells in renal cell carcinoma (dated by TCRdb to about 2020). Looking at the study overall: A total of 50 to 55 samples underwent TCR beta sequencing, made up of about 26 tumors and around 27 peripheral blood samples. In the 40 to 55 samples combined, 4 million to 5 million unique CDR3 nucleotide sequences were found, encoding 3,000,000 or so unique CDR3 amino acid sequences. The final blood draw took place at 4 weeks after radiation, the same time as nephrectomy. Results and caveats for the whole study, not just this receptor: Effects of radiation dose or scheduling on the TCR repertoire could not be addressed with the single-armed trial design. In blood, the top tumor clonotypes increased from baseline to 2 weeks after radiation and then shrank by 4 weeks, which suggests a temporary expansion of tumor-resident clones. Changes in the blood repertoire were not tracked past 4 weeks after treatment. Because pretreatment tumor biopsies were not available, the study could not determine whether clonotypes were already present within the tumor at baseline.

The time point label of this sample denotes: blood 4 weeks post-SBRT, at nephrectomy. The sample's treatment or condition label is to be understood as: 15 Gy SBRT to primary tumor, nephrectomy 4 weeks later. The samples were obtained from a clinical trial, where primary renal cell carcinomas were treated with 15 Gy stereotactic body radiation therapy and then removed by nephrectomy 4 weeks afterward. To follow tumor-enriched clonotypes, serial peripheral blood was collected from radiation-treated patients at baseline and at 2 weeks and 4 weeks after SBRT. All patients had renal cell carcinoma with clear cell pathology. Genomic DNA for TCR sequencing was prepared using the QIAamp DNA Blood Mini Kit (Qiagen). Samples were included in the analyses only if all quality control checks were passed. TCR beta libraries were generated from genomic DNA with the immunoSEQ kit, following the manufacturer's recommendations. For library preparation, a first multiplex PCR was performed with proprietary primers, followed by a second PCR in which unique barcodes were added, and bead cleanups were performed after each round. A positive control reaction and a negative control reaction, both provided in the kit, were run with every batch of samples. The final libraries underwent checking on an Agilent 4200 TapeStation D1000 ScreenTape, volumetric pooling, and quantification by qPCR. Sequencing was performed on an Illumina NextSeq500 with a MidOutput 150-cycle cartridge, and 156 Read1 and 15 Index1 cycles were run with kit custom primers. The pooled library was loaded at 1.0 pM, and around 22% PhiX control was spiked in. Concerning the study's data processing: The vendor-processed data were analyzed in R, and a clonotype was defined as all T cells that share the same CDR3 nucleotide sequence. In the clone abundance analyses, frequencies in each sample were normalized to that sample's 10,000 most abundant clones. Public T cell clones, which averaged fewer than five per sample, were removed prior to analysis. An abundance difference of at least 32-fold between compartments was the criterion for calling clonotypes tumor-enriched or baseline blood-enriched. Clonotypes expanded or contracted between blood time points were identified with a beta-binomial differential abundance model. The Baroni-Urbani and Buser coefficient was used to measure tumor-blood repertoire similarity, and groups were compared with two-tailed Wilcoxon tests in R. TCRdb provides this immuneACCESS table in a form limited to in-frame rearrangements. Some clones are lacking; in checked studies, under half of them reflect an unresolved V gene, and why the rest are absent is not known. V and J calls plus clone size are reproduced from that table; the DNA served to infer D and trimming. This sample holds fewer than 200,000 clones; 88% were observed only once. The ten largest clones capture about 11% of the sample.

The source is a woman aged 45-60 years with renal cell carcinoma. The V gene is TRBV7-3 and the J gene is TRBJ1-2; D gene: possibly TRBD1, on 5 matching bases. Source: blood, taken from a patient whose treatment included radiotherapy and nephrectomy. Here is the DNA: TGTGCCAGCAGCGACGCGGGGGGAGCTTATGGCTACACCTTC. Translated, this gives CASSDAGGAYGYTF.